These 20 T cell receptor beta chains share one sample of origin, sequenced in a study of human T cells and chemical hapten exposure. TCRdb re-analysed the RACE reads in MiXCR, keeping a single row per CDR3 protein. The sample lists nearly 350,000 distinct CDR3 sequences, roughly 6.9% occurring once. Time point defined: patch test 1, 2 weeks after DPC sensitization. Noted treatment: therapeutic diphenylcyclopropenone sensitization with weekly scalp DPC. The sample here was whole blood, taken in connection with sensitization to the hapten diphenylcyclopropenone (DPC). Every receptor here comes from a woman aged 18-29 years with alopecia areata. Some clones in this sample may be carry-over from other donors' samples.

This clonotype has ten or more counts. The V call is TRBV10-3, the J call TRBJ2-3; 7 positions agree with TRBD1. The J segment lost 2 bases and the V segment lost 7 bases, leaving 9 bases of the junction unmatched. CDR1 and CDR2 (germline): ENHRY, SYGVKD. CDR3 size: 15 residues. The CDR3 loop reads CAITNRTGTTDTQYF. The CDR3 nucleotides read TGTGCCATCACCAATAGGACAGGAACCACAGATACGCAGTATTTT.

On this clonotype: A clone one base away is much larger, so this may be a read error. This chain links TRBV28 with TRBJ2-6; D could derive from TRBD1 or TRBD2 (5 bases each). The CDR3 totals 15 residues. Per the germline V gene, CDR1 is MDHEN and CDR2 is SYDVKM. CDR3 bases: TGTGCCAGCAGTTTATCCCATCGAGGGGCCAACATCCTGACTTTC. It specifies CASSLSHRGANILTF. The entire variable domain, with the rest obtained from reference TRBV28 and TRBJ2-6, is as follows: DVKVTQSSRYLVKRTGEKVFLECVQDMDHENMFWYRQDPGLGLRLIYFSYDVKMKEKGDIPEGYSVSREKKERFSLILESASTNQTSMYLCASSLSHRGANILTFGAGSRLTVL.

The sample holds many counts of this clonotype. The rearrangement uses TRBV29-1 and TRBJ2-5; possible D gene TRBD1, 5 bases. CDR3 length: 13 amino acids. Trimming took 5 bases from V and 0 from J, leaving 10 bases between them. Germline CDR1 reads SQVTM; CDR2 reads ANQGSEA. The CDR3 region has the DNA TGCAGCGTTTCTCAGGGTTACCAAGAGACCCAGTACTTC. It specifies CSVSQGYQETQYF.

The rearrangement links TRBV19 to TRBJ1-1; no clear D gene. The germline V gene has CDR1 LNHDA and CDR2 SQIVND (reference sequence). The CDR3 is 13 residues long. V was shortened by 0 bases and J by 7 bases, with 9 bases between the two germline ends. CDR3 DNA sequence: TGTGCCAGTAGTATAGATACGTGGGATGAAGCTTTCTTT. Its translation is CASSIDTWDEAFF.

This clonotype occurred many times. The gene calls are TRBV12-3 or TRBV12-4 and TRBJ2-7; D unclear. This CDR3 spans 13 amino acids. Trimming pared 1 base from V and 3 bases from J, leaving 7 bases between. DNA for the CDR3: TGTGCCAGCAGTTTAGTAGGGTTCTACGAGCAGTACTTC. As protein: CASSLVGFYEQYF.

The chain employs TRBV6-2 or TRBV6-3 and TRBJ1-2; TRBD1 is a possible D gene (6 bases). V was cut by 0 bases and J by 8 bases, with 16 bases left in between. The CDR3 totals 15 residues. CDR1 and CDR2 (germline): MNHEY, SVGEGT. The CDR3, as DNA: TGTGCCAGCAGTTACTCCTCGTGGGGGACATCCGGCTACACCTTC. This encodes CASSYSSWGTSGYTF.

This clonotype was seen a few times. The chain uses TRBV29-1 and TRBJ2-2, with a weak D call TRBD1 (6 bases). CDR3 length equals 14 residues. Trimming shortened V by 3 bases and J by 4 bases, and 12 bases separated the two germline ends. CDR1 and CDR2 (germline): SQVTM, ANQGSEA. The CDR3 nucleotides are TGCAGCGTTGATGGGCAGGGGAGCACCGGGGAGCTGTTTTTT. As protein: CSVDGQGSTGELFF.

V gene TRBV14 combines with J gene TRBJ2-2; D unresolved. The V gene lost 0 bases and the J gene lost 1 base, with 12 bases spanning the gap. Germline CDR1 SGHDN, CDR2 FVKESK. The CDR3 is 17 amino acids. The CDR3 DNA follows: TGTGCCAGCAGCCAAGATTCAACAACCTGGAACACCGGGGAGCTGTTTTTT. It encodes CASSQDSTTWNTGELFF.

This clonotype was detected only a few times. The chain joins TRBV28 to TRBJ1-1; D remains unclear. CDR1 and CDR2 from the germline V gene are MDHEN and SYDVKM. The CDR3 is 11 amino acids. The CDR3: CVVRGLYEAFF. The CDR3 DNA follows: TGTGTCGTACGGGGTCTGTATGAAGCTTTCTTT.

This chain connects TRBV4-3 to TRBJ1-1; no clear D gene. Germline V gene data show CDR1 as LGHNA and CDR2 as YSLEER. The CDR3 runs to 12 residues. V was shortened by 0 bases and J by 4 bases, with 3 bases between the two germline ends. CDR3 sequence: CASSQDGTEAFF. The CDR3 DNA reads TGCGCCAGCAGCCAAGATGGCACTGAAGCTTTCTTT.

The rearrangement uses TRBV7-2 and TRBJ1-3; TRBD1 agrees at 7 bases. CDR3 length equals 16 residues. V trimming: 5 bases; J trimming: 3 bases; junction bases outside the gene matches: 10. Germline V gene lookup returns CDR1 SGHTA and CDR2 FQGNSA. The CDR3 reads CASSPQGGVVGNTIYF. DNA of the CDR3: TGTGCCAGCAGCCCCCAGGGGGGGGTCGTTGGAAACACCATATATTTT. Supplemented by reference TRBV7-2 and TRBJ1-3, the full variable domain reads GAGVSQSPSNKVTEKGKDVELRCDPISGHTALYWYRQSLGQGLEFLIYFQGNSAPDKSGLPSDRFSAERTGGSVSTLTIQRTQQEDSAVYLCASSPQGGVVGNTIYFGEGSWLTVV.

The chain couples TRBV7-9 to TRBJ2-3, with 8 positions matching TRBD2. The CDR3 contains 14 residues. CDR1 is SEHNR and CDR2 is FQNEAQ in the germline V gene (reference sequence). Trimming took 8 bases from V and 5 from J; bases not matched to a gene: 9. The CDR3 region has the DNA TGTGCCAGCCGGGGGGGAGGTGGCCGAGATACGCAGTATTTT. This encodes CASRGGGGRDTQYF. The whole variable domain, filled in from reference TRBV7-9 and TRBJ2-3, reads DTGVSQNPRHKITKRGQNVTFRCDPISEHNRLYWYRQTLGQGPEFLTYFQNEAQLEKSRLLSDRFSAERPKGSFSTLEIQRTEQGDSAMYLCASRGGGGRDTQYFGPGTRLTVL.

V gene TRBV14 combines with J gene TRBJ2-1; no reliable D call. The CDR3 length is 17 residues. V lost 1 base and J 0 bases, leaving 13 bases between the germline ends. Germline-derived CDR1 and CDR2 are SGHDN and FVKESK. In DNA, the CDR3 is TGTGCCAGCAGCCAAGGAGCGAGAGGCCCCTCCTACAATGAGCAGTTCTTC. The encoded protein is CASSQGARGPSYNEQFF. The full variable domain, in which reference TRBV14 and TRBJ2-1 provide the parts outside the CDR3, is EAGVTQFPSHSVIEKGQTVTLRCDPISGHDNLYWYRRVMGKEIKFLLHFVKESKQDESGMPNNRFLAERTGGTYSTLKVQPAELEDSGVYFCASSQGARGPSYNEQFFGPGTRLTVL.

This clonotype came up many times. CDR3 DNA sequence: TGTGCCAGCAGTTTTGACCCAGCAACTAATGAAAAACTGTTTTTT. Translated, it gives CASSFDPATNEKLFF. This chain joins TRBV12-3 or TRBV12-4 and TRBJ1-4, with D hard to call. V lost 3 bases and J lost 0, with 8 bases in between. The CDR3 totals 15 residues.

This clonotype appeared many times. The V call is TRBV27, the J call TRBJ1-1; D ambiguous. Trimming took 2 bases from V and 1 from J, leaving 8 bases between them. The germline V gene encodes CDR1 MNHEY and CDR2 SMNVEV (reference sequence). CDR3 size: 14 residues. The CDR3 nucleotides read TGTGCCAGCAGTTTAGAGGCAGCGAACACTGAAGCTTTCTTT. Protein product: CASSLEAANTEAFF.

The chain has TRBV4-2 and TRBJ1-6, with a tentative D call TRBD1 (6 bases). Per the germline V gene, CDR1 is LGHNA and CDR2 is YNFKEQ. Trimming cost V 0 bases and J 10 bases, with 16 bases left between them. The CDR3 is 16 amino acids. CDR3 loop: CASSQDPDSLGSPLHF. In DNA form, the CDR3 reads TGTGCCAGCAGCCAAGATCCGGACAGTTTAGGGTCACCCCTCCACTTT.

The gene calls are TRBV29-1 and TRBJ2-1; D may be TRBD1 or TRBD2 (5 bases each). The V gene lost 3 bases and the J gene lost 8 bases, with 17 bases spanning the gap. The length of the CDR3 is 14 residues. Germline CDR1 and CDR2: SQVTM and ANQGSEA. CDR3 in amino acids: CSVEGVGSSYEQFF. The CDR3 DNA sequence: TGCAGCGTTGAGGGGGTTGGTAGTTCCTATGAGCAGTTCTTC.

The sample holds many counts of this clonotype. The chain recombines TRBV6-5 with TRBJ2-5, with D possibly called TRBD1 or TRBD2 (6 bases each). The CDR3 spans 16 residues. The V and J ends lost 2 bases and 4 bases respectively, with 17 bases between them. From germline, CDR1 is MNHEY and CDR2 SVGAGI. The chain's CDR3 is CASSYAPGASGETQYF. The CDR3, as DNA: TGTGCCAGCAGTTACGCTCCGGGGGCGAGCGGAGAGACCCAGTACTTC.

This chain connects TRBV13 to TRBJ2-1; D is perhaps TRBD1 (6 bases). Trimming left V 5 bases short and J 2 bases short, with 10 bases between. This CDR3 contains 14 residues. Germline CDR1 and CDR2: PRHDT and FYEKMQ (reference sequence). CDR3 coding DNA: TGTGCCAGCAGCCCTCGGGACACCTACAATGAGCAGTTCTTC. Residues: CASSPRDTYNEQFF.

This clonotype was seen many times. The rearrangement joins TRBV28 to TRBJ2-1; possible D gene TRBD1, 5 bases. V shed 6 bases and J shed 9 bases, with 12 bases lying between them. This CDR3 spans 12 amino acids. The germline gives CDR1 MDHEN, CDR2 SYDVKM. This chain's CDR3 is CASSNRFGEQFF. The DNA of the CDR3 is TGTGCCAGCAGCAACAGGTTCGGTGAGCAGTTCTTC.